The rows below give T cell receptor beta chains drawn from one sample of a study of T cells in localized non-small cell lung cancer. The data were produced by immunoSEQ multiplex PCR, yet TCRdb's version contains in-frame clones alone and is incomplete. Among around 3,600 clones listed, about 24% were seen once. The sequencing here drew on lung tumor tissue, taken before any cancer treatment. These receptors originate from a man aged 35 to 69 with stage II squamous cell lung carcinoma. Both conserved end residues are trimmed from each CDR3.

v_gene: TRBV11-3; j_gene: TRBJ2-2; CDR3aa: ASSRGQPNTGELF
v_gene: TRBV5-1; j_gene: TRBJ2-2; CDR3aa: ASSLATATGELF
v_gene: TRBV6-8; j_gene: TRBJ2-3; CDR3aa: AINTGTSGTDTQY
v_gene: TRBV6-8; j_gene: TRBJ2-7; CDR3aa: ASSMTGRYEQY
v_gene: TRBV9; j_gene: TRBJ1-3; CDR3aa: ASSAQGSRNTIY
v_gene: TRBV9; j_gene: TRBJ1-1; CDR3aa: ASREGRLNTEAF
v_gene: TRBV6-8; j_gene: TRBJ1-3; CDR3aa: ASSYSIWGNTIY
v_gene: TRBV11-3; j_gene: TRBJ1-2; CDR3aa: ASSLMGTLYGYT
v_gene: TRBV4-1; j_gene: TRBJ2-3; CDR3aa: ASVRVGTDTQY
v_gene: TRBV6-8; j_gene: TRBJ2-2; CDR3aa: ASTLAGDSGELF
v_gene: TRBV11-3; j_gene: TRBJ1-2; CDR3aa: ASSLDFQGVYGYT
v_gene: TRBV18; j_gene: TRBJ1-2; CDR3aa: ASSPVETGVYGYT
v_gene: TRBV6-8; j_gene: TRBJ1-3; CDR3aa: ASTYSLSGNTIY
v_gene: TRBV10-2; j_gene: TRBJ2-7; CDR3aa: ASSARTLGEQY
v_gene: TRBV1; j_gene: TRBJ1-5; CDR3aa: ASSQMLGGNQPQH
v_gene: TRBV18; j_gene: TRBJ1-4; CDR3aa: ASSGGEHNEKLF
v_gene: TRBV18; j_gene: TRBJ2-2; CDR3aa: ASSRYRLASTGELF
v_gene: TRBV29-1; j_gene: TRBJ2-5; CDR3aa: SGVGHAGVETQY
v_gene: TRBV6-8; j_gene: TRBJ1-1; CDR3aa: ASSEERTTEAF
v_gene: TRBV12-2; j_gene: TRBJ1-5; CDR3aa: AIKGGRGNQPQH
v_gene: TRBV11-3; j_gene: TRBJ2-1; CDR3aa: ASSRSGGPEAEQF
v_gene: TRBV11-3; j_gene: TRBJ2-3; CDR3aa: ASSSLTSGGWDTQY
v_gene: TRBV27; j_gene: TRBJ1-3; CDR3aa: ASRRAGNTIY
v_gene: TRBV5-1; j_gene: TRBJ2-2; CDR3aa: ASSLVWRSNTGELF
v_gene: TRBV29-1; j_gene: TRBJ1-5; CDR3aa: SAQFSNQPQH
v_gene: TRBV18; j_gene: TRBJ2-7; CDR3aa: ASSPRTGEQY
v_gene: TRBV5-1; j_gene: TRBJ2-3; CDR3aa: ASSGGSVADTQY
v_gene: TRBV7-2; j_gene: TRBJ2-7; CDR3aa: ASSAYRGPYEQY